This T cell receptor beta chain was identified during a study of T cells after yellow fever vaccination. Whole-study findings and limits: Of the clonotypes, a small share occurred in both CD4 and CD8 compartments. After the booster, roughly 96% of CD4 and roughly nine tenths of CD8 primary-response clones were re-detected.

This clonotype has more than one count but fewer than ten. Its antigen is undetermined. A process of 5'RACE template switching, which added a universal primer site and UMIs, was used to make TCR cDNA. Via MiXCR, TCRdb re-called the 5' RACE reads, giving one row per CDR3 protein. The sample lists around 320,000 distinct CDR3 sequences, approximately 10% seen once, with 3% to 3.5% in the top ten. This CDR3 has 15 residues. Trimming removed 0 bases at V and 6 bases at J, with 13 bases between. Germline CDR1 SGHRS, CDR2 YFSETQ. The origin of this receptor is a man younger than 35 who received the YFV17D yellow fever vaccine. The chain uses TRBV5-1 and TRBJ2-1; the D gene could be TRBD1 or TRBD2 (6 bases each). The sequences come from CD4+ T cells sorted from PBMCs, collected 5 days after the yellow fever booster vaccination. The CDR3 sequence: CASSLGLGGSNEQFF. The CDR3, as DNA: TGCGCCAGCAGCTTGGGACTAGGGGGAAGCAATGAGCAGTTCTTC.